This passage covers 13 T cell receptor beta chains from one sample sequenced in a study of Ad26.COV2.S vaccination and SARS-CoV-2 variants (dated by TCRdb to the early 2020s). Reading the label with the study, this specimen's treatment or condition is: 15 to 20 received Ad26.COV2.S at low or high dose, single or two shots; roughly 5 received placebo; per-sample allocation not given. For vaccine and placebo recipients, the sequenced repertoires came from samples collected on day 63 after the first injection. Library creation used the immunoSEQ multiplex PCR assay. Held by TCRdb, this immuneACCESS table contains in-frame sequences only and omits some clones. Under half of the omission traces to an unresolved V gene where checked; the cause of the rest is unknown. Present in this sample are 360,000 or so clones, around 86% of which were seen just once. The top ten clones comprise about 3% of the sample.

The sequenced sample was peripheral blood, obtained in a trial of Ad26.COV2.S vaccine versus placebo. The receptors stem from a person between 18 and 65 years old who received the Ad26.COV2.S COVID-19 vaccine or a placebo.

The genes are TRBV7-8 and TRBJ2-7, with unresolved D. V was shortened by 0 bases and J by 6 bases, with 3 bases between the two germline ends. CDR3 length equals 11 residues. Germline CDR1 is SGHVS and CDR2 is FQNEAQ. CDR3 loop: CASSLAVEQYF. The DNA of the CDR3 is TGTGCCAGCAGCTTAGCTGTCGAGCAGTACTTC. Together with reference TRBV7-8 and TRBJ2-7, the CDR3 gives the full variable domain: GAGVSQSPRYKVAKRGQDVALRCDPISGHVSLFWYQQALGQGPEFLTYFQNEAQLDKSGLPSDRFFAERPEGSVSTLKIQRTQQEDSAVYLCASSLAVEQYFGPGTRLTVT.

This chain joins TRBV5-6 and TRBJ2-2; D perhaps matches TRBD1 (6 bases). This CDR3 comprises 17 residues. V shed 0 bases and J shed 3 bases, with 15 bases lying between them. Looked up from germline, CDR1 is SGHDT and CDR2 is YYEEEE. CDR3 nucleotides: TGTGCCAGCAGCTTGGCCAGGGGAATTTTATACACCGGGGAGCTGTTTTTT. This translates into CASSLARGILYTGELFF.

The V and J genes are TRBV30 and TRBJ2-2; perhaps D is TRBD1 or TRBD2 (6 bases each). The CDR3 totals 16 residues. The germline gives CDR1 GTSNPN, CDR2 SVGIG (reference sequence). V dropped 0 bases and J dropped 5 bases, with 16 bases sitting between them. CDR3 nucleotides: TGTGCCTGGAGTGTACTGTGGGGGGCGCGGACCGGGGAGCTGTTTTTT. Translating it yields CAWSVLWGARTGELFF.

CDR3 sequence reads: CASSPNGYGEDYGYTF. The DNA of the CDR3 is TGCGCCAGCAGCCCAAATGGGTATGGGGAGGACTATGGCTACACCTTC. The rearrangement links TRBV4-3 to TRBJ1-2, with D unclear. Trimming took 4 bases from V and 3 from J, leaving 18 bases between them. The CDR3 runs to 16 residues. Germline V gene data show CDR1 as LGHNA and CDR2 as YSLEER.

The chain links TRBV13 to TRBJ2-3; 9 nucleotides align to TRBD1. The CDR3 is 14 residues long. V was clipped by 5 bases and J by 5 bases; unmatched bases: 5. CDR1 is PRHDT and CDR2 is FYEKMQ in the germline V gene (reference sequence). The CDR3 loop is CASSPQGAKDTQYF. The CDR3 nucleotides are TGTGCCAGCAGCCCACAGGGGGCAAAAGATACGCAGTATTTT.

The chain is built from TRBV14 and TRBJ2-3; maybe TRBD2 (7 bases). The germline gives CDR1 SGHDN, CDR2 FVKESK. The CDR3 length is 15 residues. V lost 4 bases and J 6 bases, leaving 17 bases between the germline ends. The CDR3 protein is CASSRQGGGRDTQYF. The DNA for the CDR3 is TGTGCCAGCAGCCGCCAAGGGGGGGGCAGGGATACGCAGTATTTT.

This chain uses TRBV7-2 with TRBJ1-1, with 7 bases identical to TRBD1. The V and J ends lost 4 bases and 4 bases, in that order; junction bases with no gene match: 6. The CDR3 length is 14 residues. From germline, CDR1 is SGHTA and CDR2 FQGNSA. The CDR3 region has the DNA TGTGCCAGCAGCTACCGACAGGGAGGCACTGAAGCTTTCTTT. Translation: CASSYRQGGTEAFF. The variable domain in full, completed from reference TRBV7-2 and TRBJ1-1, reads GAGVSQSPSNKVTEKGKDVELRCDPISGHTALYWYRQSLGQGLEFLIYFQGNSAPDKSGLPSDRFSAERTGGSVSTLTIQRTQQEDSAVYLCASSYRQGGTEAFFGQGTRLTVV.

V gene TRBV6-2 or TRBV6-3 combines with J gene TRBJ2-1; D ambiguous. Germline V lookup: CDR1 MNHEY, CDR2 SVGEGT. The CDR3 loop spans 13 amino acids. Trimming left V 4 bases short and J 2 bases short, with 6 bases between. The CDR3 region has the DNA TGTGCCAGCAGTTTGGCCACCTACAATGAGCAGTTCTTC. This codes for CASSLATYNEQFF.

This clone was counted a few times. The chain carries TRBV3-1 (or the pseudogene TRBV3-2) and TRBJ2-1; D is unclear. The ends were cut back, 1 base at V and 9 bases at J, with 7 bases in the middle. The CDR3 runs 12 residues. The V gene's germline CDR1 is LGHDT and CDR2 YNNKEL (reference sequence). The DNA of the CDR3 is TGTGCCAGCAGCCAAGCGAACCGTGAGCAGTTCTTC. As protein: CASSQANREQFF.

The chain combines TRBV27 with TRBJ2-1; D might be TRBD1 or TRBD2, each matching 5 bases. The germline V gene has CDR1 MNHEY and CDR2 SMNVEV (reference sequence). The CDR3 covers 12 residues. The V gene lost 5 bases and the J gene lost 10 bases, with 12 bases spanning the gap. In DNA, the CDR3 is TGTGCCAGCAGTCTCCCGGGACGCGAGCAGTTCTTC. Protein: CASSLPGREQFF.

V is TRBV7-3 and J is TRBJ2-3; D ambiguous. Trimming left V 2 bases short and J 2 bases short, with 8 bases between. The germline V gene encodes CDR1 SGHTA and CDR2 FQGTGA. This CDR3 is built from 14 residues. The CDR3 nucleotides are TGTGCCAGCAGCTTAGGCGGATACACAGATACGCAGTATTTT. This translates into CASSLGGYTDTQYF.

The chain employs TRBV30 and TRBJ1-2; D remains ambiguous. With 2 bases removed from V and 8 bases from J, the gap between germline ends came to 9 bases. The germline V gene has CDR1 GTSNPN and CDR2 SVGIG (reference sequence). The CDR3 covers 11 residues. CDR3 sequence (DNA): TGTGCCTGGAGTAATCCTCTGGGCTACACCTTC. Protein: CAWSNPLGYTF. The whole variable domain, filled in from reference TRBV30 and TRBJ1-2, reads SQTIHQWPATLVQPVGSPLSLECTVEGTSNPNLYWYRQAAGRGLQLLFYSVGIGQISSEVPQNLSASRPQDRQFILSSKKLLLSDSGFYLCAWSNPLGYTFGSGTRLTVV.

This chain joins TRBV12-3 or TRBV12-4 and TRBJ1-2, with TRBD1 matching over 10 bases. Unmatched junction bases numbered 3, after V lost 5 bases and J lost 6 bases. The CDR3 spans 13 residues. CDR3: CASSLTGGNGYTF. CDR3 nucleotide sequence: TGTGCCAGCAGTCTGACAGGGGGCAATGGCTACACCTTC.